The clone carrying this TCR beta chain occurred a few times. What it binds is not known. While unrecorded immune exposures were likely, the donors were nominally healthy when sampled. With 60 Vbeta and 13 Jbeta primers, the PCR was carried out. Here immunoSEQ multiplex PCR was the method, and the copy in TCRdb shows in-frame clones only, minus some. The sample lists 95,000 to 150,000 clones; roughly 17% were seen once. This specimen belongs to a study of cytomegalovirus exposure and HLA in healthy donors. The trim removed 9 bases at V and 4 bases at J, leaving 5 bases unmatched. CDR1 MNHEY and CDR2 SVGAGI come from the germline V gene. The CDR3 contains 13 residues. Study-level points and caveats: Upon later analysis, HLA-associated TCR beta chains proved more clonally expanded than other, equally common chains.

This clonotype was obtained from a female donor in good health and CMV-seropositive. The chain employs TRBV6-5 and TRBJ2-1; TRBD1 matches at 8 bases. The sample taken for sequencing was PBMCs. The CDR3: CASRQGTYNEQFF. CDR3 sequence (DNA): TGTGCCAGTCGACAGGGGACGTACAATGAGCAGTTCTTC.